These 21 T cell receptor beta chains were all obtained from the same sample, sequenced in a study of blood T cell repertoires in COVID-19 (dated by TCRdb to 2018 to 2021). Receptors were amplified or captured by the immunoSEQ multiplex PCR assay. Drawn from immuneACCESS, this table holds only the in-frame rearrangements with V and J called that TCRdb kept. Clones are partly lost; checked studies trace under half to an unresolved V gene and leave the rest unexplained. The sample records hundreds of thousands of clones, 70% to 90% of which are singletons. The ten largest make up about 0.64% of the sample. Material for sequencing was peripheral blood. The source of these receptors is a human donor in a cohort sampled during active COVID-19.

This clone has a single count. This rearrangement joins TRBV4-2 to TRBJ2-7; TRBD2 agrees at 11 bases. With V trimmed by 0 bases and J by 9 bases, 7 bases remained unmatched. CDR3 size: 15 residues. Per germline, CDR1 LGHNA and CDR2 YNFKEQ. The CDR3: CASSQDILAGGWQYF. The CDR3 DNA follows: TGTGCCAGCAGCCAAGATATTCTAGCGGGAGGTTGGCAGTACTTC.

The V call is TRBV5-1, the J call TRBJ2-7; a weak D match, TRBD1 (5 bases). CDR1 is SGHRS, CDR2 YFSETQ, per germline. Trimming cost V 0 bases and J 2 bases, with 12 bases left between them. The CDR3 is 15 residues long. The chain's CDR3 is CASSLESGPTYEQYF. Written as DNA, the CDR3 is TGCGCCAGCAGCTTGGAGTCAGGGCCCACCTACGAGCAGTACTTC.

V usage is TRBV6-5 and J usage is TRBJ2-3; 7 bases match TRBD2. The junction had 5 bases not matched to a gene; V was cut back by 0 bases and J by 2 bases. Germline loops: CDR1 MNHEY, CDR2 SVGAGI. This CDR3 has 16 residues. For the CDR3, the DNA is TGTGCCAGCAGTTACTCGGCGGGGGTCGCCACAGATACGCAGTATTTT. Translation: CASSYSAGVATDTQYF.

The V gene is TRBV19, the J gene TRBJ2-3, with a weak D call TRBD2 (6 bases). CDR1 and CDR2 from the germline V gene are LNHDA and SQIVND (reference sequence). This CDR3 is 13 amino acids long. V shed 5 bases and J shed 2 bases, with 8 bases lying between them. The CDR3 protein is CASSSSATDTQYF. The CDR3, as DNA: TGTGCCAGTAGTTCTAGCGCCACAGATACGCAGTATTTT.

The V and J genes are TRBV4-3 and TRBJ2-7; 13 nucleotides align to TRBD2. CDR3 length: 19 amino acids. V dropped 0 bases and J dropped 5; count of bases not matched to a gene: 13. The germline gives CDR1 LGHNA, CDR2 YSLEER. This CDR3 reads CASSQEGTGGTSGEDEQYF. DNA of the CDR3: TGCGCCAGCAGCCAAGAGGGGACAGGGGGGACTAGCGGGGAGGACGAGCAGTACTTC.

This sequence joins TRBV7-6 and TRBJ2-1, with D perhaps TRBD2 (7 bases). V lost 5 bases and J lost 8, with 25 bases in between. The CDR3 length is 17 residues. The germline CDR1 and CDR2 sequences are SGHVS and FNYEAQ. CDR3 loop: CASSPTGGGASSHEQFF. In DNA form, the CDR3 reads TGTGCCAGCAGCCCAACCGGTGGGGGGGCGTCTTCCCATGAGCAGTTCTTC. Full variable domain (outside the CDR3, taken from reference TRBV7-6 and TRBJ2-1): GAGVSQSPRYKVTKRGQDVALRCDPISGHVSLYWYRQALGQGPEFLTYFNYEAQQDKSGLPNDRFSAERPEGSISTLTIQRTEQRDSAMYRCASSPTGGGASSHEQFFGPGTRLTVL.

The chain has TRBV4-1 and TRBJ2-3; D is unclear. The V and J ends lost 2 bases and 9 bases respectively, with 9 bases between them. The germline V gene encodes CDR1 MGHRA and CDR2 YSYEKL. This CDR3 spans 12 amino acids. CDR3 sequence (DNA): TGCGCCAGCAGCCAACTCAGATCCACGCAGTATTTT. As protein: CASSQLRSTQYF.

The chain links TRBV6-5 to TRBJ2-7; perhaps TRBD2 as D (5 bases). The CDR3 runs to 15 residues. V gave up 5 bases and J gave up 0 bases, with 14 bases separating them. Per the germline V gene, CDR1 is MNHEY and CDR2 is SVGAGI. The CDR3 spells CASSRAGYASYEQYF. The DNA of the CDR3 is TGTGCCAGCAGTCGTGCGGGCTACGCCTCCTACGAGCAGTACTTC.

V and J are TRBV7-3 and TRBJ2-7; 9 bases map to TRBD1. The V and J ends lost 2 bases and 5 bases, in that order; junction bases with no gene match: 7. There are 15 residues in the CDR3. The germline V gene encodes CDR1 SGHTA and CDR2 FQGTGA. CDR3 sequence (DNA): TGTGCCAGCAGCTTAGGGACAGGGTGGTGGGACGAGCAGTACTTC. It is translated as CASSLGTGWWDEQYF.

Points on this clone: A junction boundary mismatches the germline segment, possibly from a read error. In the same sample, other DNA sequences code for this CDR3. The chain has TRBV4-3 and TRBJ1-2; D gene uncertain. The CDR3 sequence is 15 residues long. Looked up from germline, CDR1 is LGHNA and CDR2 is YSLEER. The CDR3 DNA reads as TGCGCCAGCAGCCCACCAGGTGGGTTGGTCTATGGCTACACCTTT. This gives the protein CASSPPGGLVYGYTF.

The chain combines TRBV7-2 with TRBJ2-3, with TRBD2 identical over 14 bases. After removal of 5 bases from V and 2 bases from J, the junction contained 3 bases not matched to a gene. The CDR3 is 16 residues long. CDR1 is SGHTA and CDR2 is FQGNSA in the germline V gene. The CDR3 is CASSQGLAGDTDTQYF. CDR3 sequence (DNA): TGTGCCAGCAGCCAGGGACTAGCGGGGGACACAGATACGCAGTATTTT. The full variable domain, in which reference TRBV7-2 and TRBJ2-3 provide the parts outside the CDR3, is GAGVSQSPSNKVTEKGKDVELRCDPISGHTALYWYRQSLGQGLEFLIYFQGNSAPDKSGLPSDRFSAERTGGSVSTLTIQRTQQEDSAVYLCASSQGLAGDTDTQYFGPGTRLTVL.

The chain carries TRBV4-3 and TRBJ1-1; the D is unclear. The germline V and J ends were trimmed by 0 bases and 5 bases, with 13 bases remaining between them. Per the germline V gene, CDR1 is LGHNA and CDR2 is YSLEER. This CDR3 spans 15 amino acids. CDR3 in amino acids: CASSQDRSDLTEAFF. In DNA, the CDR3 is TGCGCCAGCAGCCAAGATCGCAGCGATCTGACTGAAGCTTTCTTT.

The gene calls are TRBV27 and TRBJ1-2; 7 positions match TRBD1. Trimming removed 5 bases from V and 5 bases from J; junction bases left unmatched: 11. This CDR3 comprises 15 residues. Germline V gene data show CDR1 as MNHEY and CDR2 as SMNVEV (reference sequence). This CDR3 reads CASSPYSGTEYGYTF. As DNA, the CDR3 is TGTGCCAGCAGTCCCTACTCTGGGACAGAATATGGCTACACCTTC.

The chain uses TRBV3-1 (or the pseudogene TRBV3-2) and TRBJ2-7, with 9 bases lining up with TRBD2. This CDR3 has 14 residues. Trimming took 1 base from V and 7 from J; bases not matched to a gene: 5. Germline CDR1 and CDR2: LGHDT and YNNKEL (reference sequence). The CDR3 coding sequence is TGTGCCAGCAGCCAAGGCGGGAGGGCGGAAGAGCAGTACTTC. Amino acids: CASSQGGRAEEQYF.

The gene calls are TRBV4-1 and TRBJ1-2; D remains ambiguous. V lost 1 base and J 3 bases, leaving 12 bases between the germline ends. CDR3 length: 15 residues. From germline, CDR1 is MGHRA and CDR2 YSYEKL. CDR3 amino acids: CASSQVPANHYGYTF. The CDR3 nucleotides are TGCGCCAGCAGCCAAGTCCCAGCGAACCACTATGGCTACACCTTC.

This chain connects TRBV7-8 to TRBJ2-7, with 11 bases matching TRBD2. Germline CDR1 and CDR2: SGHVS and FQNEAQ. The CDR3 spans 15 residues. V gave up 1 base and J gave up 7 bases; unmatched junction bases: 6. CDR3 region: CASSLGLAGLSEQYF. The CDR3 nucleotides read TGTGCCAGCAGCTTAGGACTAGCGGGATTGAGTGAGCAGTACTTC.

This chain uses TRBV6-5 with TRBJ1-2, with D perhaps TRBD1 (5 bases). The CDR3 is 13 residues long. V was trimmed by 6 bases and J by 5 bases, leaving 13 bases between them. Germline CDR1 MNHEY, CDR2 SVGAGI. The CDR3 DNA follows: TGTGCCAGCAGCTCCCAGGGAGGGTATGGCTACACCTTC. It codes for CASSSQGGYGYTF.

CDR3 nucleotide sequence: TGTGCCAGCAGCTTACCCGCCTACGAGCAGTACTTC. This codes for CASSLPAYEQYF. J is TRBJ2-7 and V is TRBV7-2; no reliable D call. Germline loops: CDR1 SGHTA, CDR2 FQGNSA. The V and J ends lost 2 bases and 2 bases respectively, with 4 bases between them. This CDR3 is 12 amino acids long.

The chain is built from TRBV28 and TRBJ2-3, with 7 nucleotides matching TRBD2. Germline loops: CDR1 MDHEN, CDR2 SYDVKM. This CDR3 is built from 17 residues. V lost 5 bases to trimming and J lost 4 bases; unmatched junction nucleotides: 15. DNA for the CDR3: TGTGCCAGCAGTCCGCCAACTAGCGTCGTTCAAGCAGATACGCAGTATTTT. Its translation: CASSPPTSVVQADTQYF.

This chain's CDR3 is CASSLRFTGVGYGYTF. In DNA form, the CDR3 reads TGCGCCAGCAGCCTAAGATTTACAGGTGTAGGTTATGGCTACACCTTC. The rearrangement links TRBV5-1 to TRBJ1-2, with a possible D match to TRBD1 (5 bases). The CDR3 totals 16 residues. The V and J ends lost 4 bases and 5 bases respectively, with 21 bases between them. Germline lookup yields CDR1 SGHRS and CDR2 YFSETQ.

This chain joins TRBV9 and TRBJ1-6, with D possibly being TRBD1 (6 bases). Germline assignment: CDR1 SGDLS and CDR2 YYNGEE. The CDR3 consists of 16 residues. V was clipped by 3 bases and J by 5 bases, with 15 bases between them. This CDR3 is CASSESGQGNNSPLHF. CDR3 in DNA: TGTGCCAGCAGCGAATCGGGGCAGGGGAATAATTCACCCCTCCACTTT.